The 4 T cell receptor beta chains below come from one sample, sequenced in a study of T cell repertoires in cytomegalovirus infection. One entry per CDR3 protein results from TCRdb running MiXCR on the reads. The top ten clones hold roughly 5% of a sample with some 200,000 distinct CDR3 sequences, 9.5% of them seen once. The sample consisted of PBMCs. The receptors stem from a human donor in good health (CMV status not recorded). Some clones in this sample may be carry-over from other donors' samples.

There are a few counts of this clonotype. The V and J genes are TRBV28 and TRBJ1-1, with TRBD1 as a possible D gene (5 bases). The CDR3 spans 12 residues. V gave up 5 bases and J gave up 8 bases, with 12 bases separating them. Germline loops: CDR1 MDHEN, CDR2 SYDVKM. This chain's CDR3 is CASSPSGREAFF. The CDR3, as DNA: TGTGCCAGCAGTCCCTCGGGACGGGAAGCTTTCTTT.

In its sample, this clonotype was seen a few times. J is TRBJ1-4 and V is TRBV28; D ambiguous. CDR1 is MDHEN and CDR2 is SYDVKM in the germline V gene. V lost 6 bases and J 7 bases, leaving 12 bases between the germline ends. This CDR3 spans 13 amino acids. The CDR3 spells CASRASMSEKLFF. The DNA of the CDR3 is TGTGCCAGCAGGGCCTCGATGAGTGAAAAACTGTTTTTT.

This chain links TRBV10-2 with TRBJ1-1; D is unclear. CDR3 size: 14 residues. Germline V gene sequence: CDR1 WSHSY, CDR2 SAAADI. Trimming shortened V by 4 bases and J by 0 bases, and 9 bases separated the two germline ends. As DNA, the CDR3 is TGCGCCAGCAGTGGGGAGGTCATGAACACTGAAGCTTTCTTT. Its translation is CASSGEVMNTEAFF.

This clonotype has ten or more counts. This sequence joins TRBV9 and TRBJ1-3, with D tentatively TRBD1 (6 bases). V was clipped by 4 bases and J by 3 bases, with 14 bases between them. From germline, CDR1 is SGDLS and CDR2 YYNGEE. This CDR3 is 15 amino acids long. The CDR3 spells CASSSRTAFGNTIYF. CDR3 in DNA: TGTGCCAGCAGCTCCAGGACAGCCTTTGGAAACACCATATATTTT.